Following are 21 T cell receptor beta chains from one sample sequenced in a study of T cell responses to AZD1222 COVID-19 vaccine. The protocol was immunoSEQ multiplex PCR, while the TCRdb copy is restricted to in-frame clones and leaves out a portion. In the table there are 190,000 or so clones, approximately 93% of which are singletons. Sequenced here: peripheral blood, sampled 28 days after the second AZD1222 dose. These receptors came from an adult who received the AZD1222 COVID-19 vaccine.

The chain uses TRBV2 and TRBJ1-5, with TRBD1 matching over 8 bases. J gave up 9 bases and V 4 bases, and 2 bases lay outside the gene matches. This CDR3 contains 12 residues. Germline assignment: CDR1 SNHLY and CDR2 FYNNEI. CDR3 in amino acids: CASSVQGGPQHF. The CDR3 nucleotides are TGTGCCAGCAGTGTACAGGGGGGGCCCCAGCATTTT.

V is TRBV30 and J is TRBJ1-6; 7 bases align to TRBD1. Trimming cost V 4 bases and J 8 bases; bases outside gene matches: 5. Germline CDR1 GTSNPN, CDR2 SVGIG (reference sequence). The CDR3 runs to 13 residues. CDR3 sequence reads: CAWIQGGDSPLHF. CDR3 coding DNA: TGTGCCTGGATCCAGGGGGGTGATTCACCCCTCCACTTT.

The V gene is TRBV19, the J gene TRBJ2-1, with 7 bases aligning to TRBD2. This CDR3 spans 15 amino acids. Germline values: CDR1 LNHDA, CDR2 SQIVND (reference sequence). V shed 5 bases, J shed 0 bases, and the junction held 4 bases outside the gene matches. This CDR3 is CASSLAGDSYNEQFF. The CDR3 DNA follows: TGTGCCAGTAGTCTCGCGGGGGACTCCTACAATGAGCAGTTCTTC.

This clone was recorded once. The chain combines TRBV2 with TRBJ1-2, with 9 bases that match TRBD1. This CDR3 contains 15 residues. Trimming took 7 bases from V and 6 from J; bases not matched to a gene: 12. CDR1 and CDR2 (germline): SNHLY, FYNNEI. CDR3 sequence: CASNPRQQGAHGYTF. The CDR3 nucleotides are TGTGCCAGCAACCCCAGGCAACAGGGGGCACATGGCTACACCTTC.

This chain joins TRBV4-2 and TRBJ2-1, with D tentatively TRBD2 (7 bases). V gave up 0 bases and J gave up 4 bases, with 16 bases separating them. The CDR3 has 17 amino acids. From germline, CDR1 is LGHNA and CDR2 YNFKEQ. The CDR3 loop reads CASSQDMRGTTYNEQFF. The CDR3 nucleotides read TGTGCCAGCAGCCAAGATATGAGGGGGACTACATACAATGAGCAGTTCTTC.

The chain joins TRBV28 to TRBJ1-2; D perhaps matches TRBD1 (6 bases). The V end lost 6 bases, the J end lost 2 bases, and 13 bases lay between the germline ends. This CDR3 contains 14 residues. CDR1 is MDHEN and CDR2 is SYDVKM in the germline V gene. In DNA, the CDR3 is TGTGCCAGCAGACCTACGGGGGCGAACTATGGCTACACCTTC. Translation gives CASRPTGANYGYTF.

The V and J genes are TRBV4-1 and TRBJ1-6; D perhaps matches TRBD1 (5 bases). Germline V gives CDR1 MGHRA, CDR2 YSYEKL. V dropped 1 base and J dropped 9 bases, with 22 bases sitting between them. There are 18 residues in the CDR3. CDR3 nucleotide sequence: TGCGCCAGCAGCCAAGCTCCCCTTTACGCAGGGAATGGTTCACCCCTCCACTTT. Protein: CASSQAPLYAGNGSPLHF.

The chain has TRBV5-4 and TRBJ1-2; 12 positions match TRBD1. Germline CDR1 SGHNT, CDR2 YYREEE (reference sequence). V dropped 4 bases and J dropped 2; count of bases not matched to a gene: 3. This CDR3 contains 15 residues. DNA of the CDR3: TGTGCCAGCAGCCAGGGACAGGGGGCAAACTATGGCTACACCTTC. Translating gives CASSQGQGANYGYTF.

V usage is TRBV29-1 and J usage is TRBJ1-2; D ambiguous. The CDR3 is 13 amino acids. The ends were cut back, 5 bases at V and 4 bases at J, with 14 bases in the middle. Germline-derived CDR1 and CDR2 are SQVTM and ANQGSEA. For the CDR3, the DNA is TGCAGCGTTCGCTCAGACACTAGCTATGGCTACACCTTC. As protein: CSVRSDTSYGYTF.

The chain employs TRBV29-1 and TRBJ1-1; no firm D call. The ends were cut back, 8 bases at V and 1 base at J, with 14 bases in the middle. Germline-derived CDR1 and CDR2 are SQVTM and ANQGSEA. The length of the CDR3 is 13 residues. The CDR3 sequence: CSTSPGQNTEAFF. The CDR3 bases are TGCAGCACCTCCCCGGGCCAGAACACTGAAGCTTTCTTT. The full variable domain, in which reference TRBV29-1 and TRBJ1-1 provide the parts outside the CDR3, is SAVISQKPSRDICQRGTSLTIQCQVDSQVTMMFWYRQQPGQSLTLIATANQGSEATYESGFVIDKFPISRPNLTFSTLTVSNMSPEDSSIYLCSTSPGQNTEAFFGQGTRLTVV.

The V and J genes are TRBV7-9 and TRBJ1-1; D unclear. This CDR3 has 18 amino acids. V was cut by 1 base and J by 4 bases, with 22 bases left in between. The germline CDR1 and CDR2 sequences are SEHNR and FQNEAQ (reference sequence). CDR3 in DNA: TGTGCCAGCAGCTTAGGAGTCATTGTGGAGGCGCGGGGCACTGAAGCTTTCTTT. It specifies CASSLGVIVEARGTEAFF.

The chain combines TRBV5-1 with TRBJ1-2; possibly TRBD1 for D (5 bases). This CDR3 contains 14 residues. The germline V gene has CDR1 SGHRS and CDR2 YFSETQ. With 5 bases removed from V and 0 bases from J, the gap between germline ends came to 11 bases. CDR3 amino acids: CASSETVANYGYTF. As DNA, the CDR3 is TGCGCCAGCAGTGAGACAGTAGCTAACTATGGCTACACCTTC.

V is TRBV3-1 (or the pseudogene TRBV3-2) and J is TRBJ1-6; no clear D. This CDR3 has 14 residues. Trimming took off 4 bases at V and 7 bases at J, with 11 bases between the two ends. The germline gives CDR1 LGHDT, CDR2 YNNKEL (reference sequence). The CDR3 coding sequence is TGTGCCAGCAGCCCACCCCTTGGGAATTCACCCCTCCACTTT. Its translation: CASSPPLGNSPLHF.

The rearrangement links TRBV4-1 to TRBJ2-1; 10 bases agree with TRBD2. V trimming: 0 bases; J trimming: 7 bases; junction bases outside the gene matches: 6. There are 16 residues in the CDR3. Per the germline V gene, CDR1 is MGHRA and CDR2 is YSYEKL. The CDR3 reads CASSQDPSGGLNEQFF. For the CDR3, the DNA is TGCGCCAGCAGCCAAGATCCTAGCGGGGGTTTAAATGAGCAGTTCTTC.

The rearrangement uses TRBV10-3 and TRBJ1-6, with D possibly TRBD1 on 6 matching bases. Germline loops: CDR1 ENHRY, CDR2 SYGVKD. Trimming left V 10 bases short and J 7 bases short, with 26 bases between. The CDR3 spans 17 residues. CDR3 coding DNA: TGTGCCACCACCTCGTCCTCCGGGGACACAGGCAATTCACCCCTCCACTTT. Protein: CATTSSSGDTGNSPLHF.

The chain recombines TRBV7-3 with TRBJ1-1; D is perhaps TRBD1 (5 bases). The V gene lost 2 bases and the J gene lost 1 base, with 11 bases spanning the gap. The CDR3 contains 15 residues. Germline V gene sequence: CDR1 SGHTA, CDR2 FQGTGA. The DNA of the CDR3 is TGTGCCAGCAGCTTACTGGGACCGACGAACACTGAAGCTTTCTTT. It encodes CASSLLGPTNTEAFF. The full variable domain, with the rest looked up from reference TRBV7-3 and TRBJ1-1, is GAGVSQTPSNKVTEKGKYVELRCDPISGHTALYWYRQSLGQGPEFLIYFQGTGAADDSGLPNDRFFAVRPEGSVSTLKIQRTERGDSAVYLCASSLLGPTNTEAFFGQGTRLTVV.

The genes are TRBV27 and TRBJ1-3, with unresolved D. The CDR3 loop spans 14 amino acids. The germline V gene encodes CDR1 MNHEY and CDR2 SMNVEV (reference sequence). The V and J ends lost 4 bases and 0 bases respectively, with 7 bases between them. CDR3 amino acids: CASSSGSSGNTIYF. The CDR3 DNA is TGTGCCAGCAGTTCCGGGTCCTCTGGAAACACCATATATTTT.

The J gene is TRBJ2-7, the V gene TRBV4-2; 9 positions agree with TRBD2. The ends lost 5 bases at V and 3 bases at J; junction bases unmatched: 11. The CDR3 has 16 amino acids. Germline lookup yields CDR1 LGHNA and CDR2 YNFKEQ. The CDR3 nucleotides read TGTGCCAGCAGCAAAAGGGGGGTTAGCGGGAGCTACGAGCAGTACTTC. This codes for CASSKRGVSGSYEQYF.

Of note for this clone: The sample holds other DNA sequences that translate to the same CDR3. The chain is built from TRBV3-1 (or the pseudogene TRBV3-2) and TRBJ1-2; 8 positions match TRBD1. Germline V gene lookup returns CDR1 LGHDT and CDR2 YNNKEL (reference sequence). There are 14 residues in the CDR3. The trim removed 4 bases at V and 4 bases at J, leaving 5 bases unmatched. The CDR3 region is CASSPRQGSYGYTF. CDR3 bases: TGTGCCAGCAGCCCCCGACAGGGGTCCTATGGCTACACCTTC.

Regarding this clone: Other DNA sequences within the sample encode an identical CDR3. J is TRBJ1-1 and V is TRBV6-5; 7 nucleotides match TRBD1. The CDR3 extends over 15 amino acids. Germline V CDR1 and CDR2: MNHEY, SVGAGI. The trim removed 6 bases at V and 1 base at J, leaving 8 bases unmatched. The CDR3 nucleotides are TGTGCCAGCAGCTACAGGGGACAGACGAACACTGAAGCTTTCTTT. Translating it yields CASSYRGQTNTEAFF.

This clone was counted once. The chain is built from TRBV14 and TRBJ2-5; weak D call: TRBD1 (5 bases). Germline V CDR1 and CDR2: SGHDN, FVKESK. Deletions cut 4 bases from V and 3 bases from J, with 27 bases between. The CDR3 is 19 amino acids. CDR3 loop: CASSRPRVGLHEDKETQYF. The CDR3 coding sequence is TGTGCCAGCAGCCGGCCGCGTGTGGGGCTGCACGAGGATAAAGAGACCCAGTACTTC.